A selection of T cell receptor beta chains follows, all from one sample in a study of cytotoxic CD8 clonotypes in ibrutinib-treated CLL. The method was immunoSEQ multiplex PCR; TCRdb's version includes in-frame clones alone and lacks a portion of them. The sample includes over 200,000 clones, roughly 73% of them seen just once. The source was PBMCs, collected after 12 months of ibrutinib treatment. All receptors come from a human donor with chronic lymphocytic leukemia. Each CDR3 is given with its conserved first and last residue. Each record gives: CDR3 DNA, CDR3 protein, clone size, J gene, V gene, D gene. D genes are given only for firm matches. Part of the rows lack a size; the others show once, few, many or a class for expanded clones.

cdr3_nt: TGTGCCAGCAGATTCCAGTGGACAGGAGAAATCTATGGCTACACCTTC
cdr3_aa: CASRFQWTGEIYGYTF
clone_size: -
j_call: TRBJ1-2
v_call: TRBV27
d_call: TRBD1

cdr3_nt: TGTGCCAGCAGTTTATCTCCGACAGGTCACACTGAAGCTTTCTTT
cdr3_aa: CASSLSPTGHTEAFF
clone_size: few
j_call: TRBJ1-1
v_call: TRBV27
d_call: -

cdr3_nt: TGTGCTAGTGGTTTGTTGTCGGCTAATGAGCAGTTCTTC
cdr3_aa: CASGLLSANEQFF
clone_size: -
j_call: TRBJ2-1
v_call: TRBV12-5
d_call: -

cdr3_nt: TGTGCCAGCAGGCCACCGGGCGGGGAGGTCTACGAGCAGTACTTC
cdr3_aa: CASRPPGGEVYEQYF
clone_size: -
j_call: TRBJ2-7
v_call: TRBV5-4
d_call: -

cdr3_nt: TGCGCCAGCAGTGCGGTAGCCTACTACAATGAGCAGTTCTTC
cdr3_aa: CASSAVAYYNEQFF
clone_size: -
j_call: TRBJ2-1
v_call: TRBV10-2
d_call: -

cdr3_nt: TGCGCCAGCAGTGAGGGGTTCGGGAGCCAATCGGACGAGCAGTACTTC
cdr3_aa: CASSEGFGSQSDEQYF
clone_size: -
j_call: TRBJ2-7
v_call: TRBV10-1
d_call: -

cdr3_nt: TGTGCCAGCAGTTTCGGGACGACTAGCGTCAACGAGCAGTACTTC
cdr3_aa: CASSFGTTSVNEQYF
clone_size: -
j_call: TRBJ2-7
v_call: TRBV27
d_call: TRBD2

cdr3_nt: TGTGCCAGCAGCTTAGGGGCTGATACGCAGTATTTT
cdr3_aa: CASSLGADTQYF
clone_size: few
j_call: TRBJ2-3
v_call: TRBV7-8
d_call: -

cdr3_nt: TGTGCCAGCAGCTCCTACATGCAGAGCGGGGAGCTGTTTTTT
cdr3_aa: CASSSYMQSGELFF
clone_size: -
j_call: TRBJ2-2
v_call: TRBV7-2
d_call: -

cdr3_nt: TGCGCCAGCAGCCGGACGGTGGGAGGGGTTGTGGAGACCCAGTACTTC
cdr3_aa: CASSRTVGGVVETQYF
clone_size: -
j_call: TRBJ2-5
v_call: TRBV4-1
d_call: TRBD2

cdr3_nt: TGTGCCAGCAGTCCCACAACAGGGGACGGAAACACCATATATTTT
cdr3_aa: CASSPTTGDGNTIYF
clone_size: many
j_call: TRBJ1-3
v_call: TRBV6-1
d_call: TRBD1

cdr3_nt: TGTGCCAGCAGCTCCCGGGGGAACTATGGCTACACCTTC
cdr3_aa: CASSSRGNYGYTF
clone_size: -
j_call: TRBJ1-2
v_call: TRBV5-6
d_call: -

cdr3_nt: TGTGCCAGCAGCTTGGAAGCCCACTACGAGCAGTACTTC
cdr3_aa: CASSLEAHYEQYF
clone_size: -
j_call: TRBJ2-7
v_call: TRBV7-9
d_call: -

cdr3_nt: TGCGCCAGCAGCTTTAGGGGGACGCCCGGCTACACCTTC
cdr3_aa: CASSFRGTPGYTF
clone_size: -
j_call: TRBJ1-2
v_call: TRBV5-1
d_call: -

cdr3_nt: TGTGCCAGCAGTGACACCCGAAAGGGACAGGGAGGAGAACAGCCCCAGCATTTT
cdr3_aa: CASSDTRKGQGGEQPQHF
clone_size: -
j_call: TRBJ1-5
v_call: TRBV25-1
d_call: TRBD1

cdr3_nt: TGTGCCAGCAGGGACTACCAGAATGAGCAGTTCTTC
cdr3_aa: CASRDYQNEQFF
clone_size: -
j_call: TRBJ2-1
v_call: TRBV28
d_call: -

cdr3_nt: TGCGCCAGCAGTGCGGTAGGTCCTGAAGCTTTCTTT
cdr3_aa: CASSAVGPEAFF
clone_size: -
j_call: TRBJ1-1
v_call: TRBV10-2
d_call: -

cdr3_nt: TGTGCCAGCAGCTTTATGTCTAGCGGGAACTACGAGCAGTACTTC
cdr3_aa: CASSFMSSGNYEQYF
clone_size: few
j_call: TRBJ2-7
v_call: TRBV5-4
d_call: TRBD2

cdr3_nt: TGTGCCAGCACCCCCCGGGGGGCAGGTACAGATACGCAGTATTTT
cdr3_aa: CASTPRGAGTDTQYF
clone_size: -
j_call: TRBJ2-3
v_call: TRBV25-1
d_call: -

cdr3_nt: TGTGCCAGCAGATCTTACAATCAGCCCCAGCATTTT
cdr3_aa: CASRSYNQPQHF
clone_size: once
j_call: TRBJ1-5
v_call: TRBV28
d_call: -

cdr3_nt: TGTGCCAGCAGCCAAGACATGGTTTTCGTCTCCGAGCAGTACTTC
cdr3_aa: CASSQDMVFVSEQYF
clone_size: -
j_call: TRBJ2-7
v_call: TRBV14
d_call: -

cdr3_nt: TGCAGCGTTGGAATCCAGGGGGCCCGCTCAGCGGAGACCCAGTACTTC
cdr3_aa: CSVGIQGARSAETQYF
clone_size: -
j_call: TRBJ2-5
v_call: TRBV29-1
d_call: TRBD1

cdr3_nt: TGTGCCAGCAGTTTATCGGCAGGGGTCTATGGCTACACCTTC
cdr3_aa: CASSLSAGVYGYTF
clone_size: -
j_call: TRBJ1-2
v_call: TRBV28
d_call: -

cdr3_nt: TGTGCCAGTTCACGCAGGGGGCCGGATCAGCCCCAGCATTTT
cdr3_aa: CASSRRGPDQPQHF
clone_size: few
j_call: TRBJ1-5
v_call: TRBV27
d_call: TRBD1

cdr3_nt: TGTGCCAGCAGCTTAGGCAGGGACAATGAGCAGTTCTTC
cdr3_aa: CASSLGRDNEQFF
clone_size: -
j_call: TRBJ2-1
v_call: TRBV7-9
d_call: -

cdr3_nt: TGTGCCAGCAGTGACCCCGACTCGGCTGGCTACACCTTC
cdr3_aa: CASSDPDSAGYTF
clone_size: few
j_call: TRBJ1-2
v_call: TRBV6-1
d_call: -

cdr3_nt: TGTGCCATCAGTGAGTTTGGGGGTACTGGCTACACCTTC
cdr3_aa: CAISEFGGTGYTF
clone_size: few
j_call: TRBJ1-2
v_call: TRBV10-3
d_call: -

cdr3_nt: TGTGCCAGCAGCTTAGTATGGGGGTTGGTTAACACTGAAGCTTTCTTT
cdr3_aa: CASSLVWGLVNTEAFF
clone_size: -
j_call: TRBJ1-1
v_call: TRBV11-2
d_call: -

cdr3_nt: TGCAGCGTTGTGGCGGGGAGCTGGAAGCAGTACTTC
cdr3_aa: CSVVAGSWKQYF
clone_size: -
j_call: TRBJ2-7
v_call: TRBV29-1
d_call: -

cdr3_nt: TGTGCCAGCAGACTAAGGGACAGGGCTAACTATGGCTACACCTTC
cdr3_aa: CASRLRDRANYGYTF
clone_size: many
j_call: TRBJ1-2
v_call: TRBV27
d_call: TRBD1

cdr3_nt: TGTGCCAGTAGTATTTGGGACAGCGATAATCAGCCCCAGCATTTT
cdr3_aa: CASSIWDSDNQPQHF
clone_size: -
j_call: TRBJ1-5
v_call: TRBV19
d_call: TRBD1

cdr3_nt: TGCGCCAGCAGCTTGGATCGTGGGACGAATGAGCAGTTCTTC
cdr3_aa: CASSLDRGTNEQFF
clone_size: -
j_call: TRBJ2-1
v_call: TRBV5-1
d_call: -

cdr3_nt: TGTGCCAGTAGTACCTTCTCGGCGGGGCGCCACGAGCAGTACTTC
cdr3_aa: CASSTFSAGRHEQYF
clone_size: -
j_call: TRBJ2-7
v_call: TRBV19
d_call: -

cdr3_nt: TGTGCCTGGACATCACAGGGGTCGTGGGATACGCAGTATTTT
cdr3_aa: CAWTSQGSWDTQYF
clone_size: once
j_call: TRBJ2-3
v_call: TRBV30
d_call: TRBD1

cdr3_nt: TGTGCCAGCAGCCCCGGACTGGAGGCCTACGAGCAGTACTTC
cdr3_aa: CASSPGLEAYEQYF
clone_size: -
j_call: TRBJ2-7
v_call: TRBV7-3
d_call: -

cdr3_nt: TGCGCCAGCAGCCAAGATCTCCGGGGAAATCAGCCCCAGCATTTT
cdr3_aa: CASSQDLRGNQPQHF
clone_size: -
j_call: TRBJ1-5
v_call: TRBV4-1
d_call: -

cdr3_nt: TGTGCCAGCAGCTTGGGGGACACCAGGCGCTACGAGCAGTACTTC
cdr3_aa: CASSLGDTRRYEQYF
clone_size: -
j_call: TRBJ2-7
v_call: TRBV5-8
d_call: -

cdr3_nt: TGTGCCAGCAGTAGGTCCCCAGGGGCCTACGAGCAGTACTTC
cdr3_aa: CASSRSPGAYEQYF
clone_size: -
j_call: TRBJ2-7
v_call: TRBV2
d_call: -

cdr3_nt: TGTGCCAGCAGCCCAAACCCGGACCACACAGATACGCAGTATTTT
cdr3_aa: CASSPNPDHTDTQYF
clone_size: -
j_call: TRBJ2-3
v_call: TRBV11-3
d_call: -

cdr3_nt: TGTGCCAGTAGTATTGGGGCTGTCGGCTACACCTTC
cdr3_aa: CASSIGAVGYTF
clone_size: -
j_call: TRBJ1-2
v_call: TRBV19
d_call: -

cdr3_nt: TGTGCCAGCAGCTTATCAGGGGGATACCCAATGGCGGGGGAATACGAGCAGTACTTC
cdr3_aa: CASSLSGGYPMAGEYEQYF
clone_size: -
j_call: TRBJ2-7
v_call: TRBV7-9
d_call: -

cdr3_nt: TGTGCCAGCAGTTTCTACAATGAGCAGTTCTTC
cdr3_aa: CASSFYNEQFF
clone_size: few
j_call: TRBJ2-1
v_call: TRBV28
d_call: -

cdr3_nt: TGTGCCACCAGCAGAGCCCTACTGGGGGTGGGCACAGATACGCAGTATTTT
cdr3_aa: CATSRALLGVGTDTQYF
clone_size: -
j_call: TRBJ2-3
v_call: TRBV15
d_call: -

cdr3_nt: TGTGCCAGCAGTTGGGCAGGGGACGGTCGCGAGCAGTACTTC
cdr3_aa: CASSWAGDGREQYF
clone_size: -
j_call: TRBJ2-7
v_call: TRBV6-5
d_call: -

cdr3_nt: TGTGCCAGCAGTTTGTCAGGCTATGGCTACACCTTC
cdr3_aa: CASSLSGYGYTF
clone_size: -
j_call: TRBJ1-2
v_call: TRBV28
d_call: -

cdr3_nt: TGCGCCAGCCGAGGGGCCAACACCGGGGAGCTGTTTTTT
cdr3_aa: CASRGANTGELFF
clone_size: -
j_call: TRBJ2-2
v_call: TRBV5-1
d_call: -

cdr3_nt: TGTGCCAGCAGCTTATGGAGCGGGGGGATCAACAATGAGCAGTTCTTC
cdr3_aa: CASSLWSGGINNEQFF
clone_size: once
j_call: TRBJ2-1
v_call: TRBV13
d_call: TRBD2

cdr3_nt: TGTGCCAGCAGCCGGGGGGGATACGAGCAGTACTTC
cdr3_aa: CASSRGGYEQYF
clone_size: -
j_call: TRBJ2-7
v_call: TRBV21-1
d_call: -

cdr3_nt: TGTGCCAGCAGTTATCGAAATGAAAAACTGTTTTTT
cdr3_aa: CASSYRNEKLFF
clone_size: -
j_call: TRBJ1-4
v_call: TRBV6-5
d_call: -

cdr3_nt: TGTGCCAGCAGCCGAGGACAGGGAGGAAACATTCAGTACTTC
cdr3_aa: CASSRGQGGNIQYF
clone_size: -
j_call: TRBJ2-4
v_call: TRBV7-9
d_call: TRBD1

cdr3_nt: TGCACCAGCAGCCAAGATCTTGGCGGGAGGGTCTCAGATACGCAGTATTTT
cdr3_aa: CTSSQDLGGRVSDTQYF
clone_size: -
j_call: TRBJ2-3
v_call: TRBV1
d_call: -

cdr3_nt: TGTGCCAGCAGTGAGGCAGTAGCCAAAAACATTCAGTACTTC
cdr3_aa: CASSEAVAKNIQYF
clone_size: -
j_call: TRBJ2-4
v_call: TRBV6-4
d_call: -

cdr3_nt: TGTGCCACCAGCAGAGGGGCGGGGGGCACCAATCAGCCCCAGCATTTT
cdr3_aa: CATSRGAGGTNQPQHF
clone_size: few
j_call: TRBJ1-5
v_call: TRBV15
d_call: -